The next 30 T cell receptor beta chains were all read from a single sample in a study of T cell repertoires in cytomegalovirus infection. Their antigens are not known. TCRdb independently ran MiXCR on the reads; one entry per CDR3 protein. Counted here are 400,000 to 600,000 distinct CDR3 sequences, about 42% occurring once; the ten biggest clones make up about 41%. Here the sequenced sample was cultured PBMCs, taken from culture after CMV antigen stimulation. Receptors originate from a human donor in good health (CMV status not recorded). Some clones in this sample may be carry-over from other donors' samples.

This clonotype was detected a few times. The chain couples TRBV6-2 or TRBV6-3 to TRBJ2-7, with TRBD2 as a possible D gene (5 bases). The CDR3 is made up of 14 amino acids. Germline V CDR1 and CDR2: MNHEY, SVGEGT. Trimming stripped 4 bases from V and 4 bases from J, with 14 bases between. The CDR3 reads CASSSIFLAYEQYF. Written as DNA, the CDR3 is TGTGCCAGCAGTTCCATCTTTTTAGCGTACGAGCAGTACTTC.

The sample holds a few counts of this clonotype. This rearrangement joins TRBV4-1 to TRBJ1-2; the D is unclear. V lost 6 bases, J lost 8 bases, and 19 bases lay in between. Looked up from germline, CDR1 is MGHRA and CDR2 is YSYEKL. This CDR3 region has 14 residues. Here the CDR3 DNA reads TGCGCCAGCAGTTCCGGAACTCGAACCTGGGGCTACACCTTC. Translating it yields CASSSGTRTWGYTF.

This rearrangement joins TRBV27 to TRBJ2-7; 7 bases map to TRBD2. Trimming at V came to 6 bases and at J to 2 bases, leaving 10 bases not matched to a gene. CDR1 and CDR2 (germline): MNHEY, SMNVEV (reference sequence). This CDR3 has 15 amino acids. The DNA for the CDR3 is TGTGCCAGCAGCCACGGGACTACAGGAGCCTACGAGCAGTACTTC. It specifies CASSHGTTGAYEQYF.

V and J are TRBV7-2 and TRBJ2-2, with D possibly matching TRBD2 (6 bases). Deletions cut 2 bases from V and 6 bases from J, with 13 bases between. The CDR3 is 15 residues long. Germline values: CDR1 SGHTA, CDR2 FQGNSA. The CDR3 loop reads CASSLTGLPPGELFF. Written as DNA, the CDR3 is TGTGCCAGCAGCTTAACTGGACTACCACCCGGGGAGCTGTTTTTT.

This clonotype was counted ten times or more. The chain combines TRBV7-2 with TRBJ1-1, with D hard to call. The V end lost 1 base, the J end lost 4 bases, and 10 bases lay between the germline ends. Germline lookup yields CDR1 SGHTA and CDR2 FQGNSA. The CDR3 is made up of 14 amino acids. The CDR3, as DNA: TGTGCCAGCAGCTTAGGAGACCGATTCACTGAAGCTTTCTTT. Its translation: CASSLGDRFTEAFF. Combining the CDR3 with reference TRBV7-2 and TRBJ1-1 gives the whole variable domain GAGVSQSPSNKVTEKGKDVELRCDPISGHTALYWYRQSLGQGLEFLIYFQGNSAPDKSGLPSDRFSAERTGGSVSTLTIQRTQQEDSAVYLCASSLGDRFTEAFFGQGTRLTVV.

This clonotype was detected only a few times. The rearrangement uses TRBV12-3 or TRBV12-4 and TRBJ2-1; 9 positions match TRBD2. The V gene end was trimmed by 1 base and the J gene end by 6 bases; junction bases not matched to a gene: 13. The CDR3 has 18 amino acids. The CDR3 nucleotides are TGTGCCAGCAGTTTAGGAGCGGGAGGACAATTCGCCATCAATGAGCAGTTCTTC. Protein sequence: CASSLGAGGQFAINEQFF.

This clonotype was recorded once. This chain connects TRBV6-1 to TRBJ2-4; D remains unclear. The V gene lost 7 bases and the J gene lost 11 bases, with 21 bases spanning the gap. Germline-derived CDR1 and CDR2 are MNHNS and SASEGT. The CDR3 is 14 amino acids. As DNA, the CDR3 is TGTGCCAGCAACGAACCCCAGAATAGTGGTGTTCAGTACTTC. Its protein is CASNEPQNSGVQYF.

This clonotype was counted many times. The rearrangement uses TRBV7-2 and TRBJ2-7; 9 bases align to TRBD1. Germline V gives CDR1 SGHTA, CDR2 FQGNSA. V lost 4 bases, J lost 3 bases, and 1 base stayed unmatched. The CDR3 is 13 residues long. CDR3 nucleotides: TGTGCCAGCAGCTCGGACAGGGGCTACGAGCAGTACTTC. This encodes CASSSDRGYEQYF.

The chain uses TRBV7-8 and TRBJ1-6; 9 positions match TRBD1. Germline CDR1 is SGHVS and CDR2 is FQNEAQ. The CDR3 contains 15 residues. Unmatched junction bases numbered 3, after V lost 0 bases and J lost 9 bases. The CDR3: CASSLAGTGLSPLHF. The CDR3 DNA is TGTGCCAGCAGCTTAGCCGGGACAGGGCTTTCACCCCTCCACTTT.

There are a few counts of this clonotype. The chain combines TRBV7-9 with TRBJ2-2; D is uncertain. The V gene lost 2 bases and the J gene lost 5 bases, with 9 bases spanning the gap. Per germline, CDR1 SEHNR and CDR2 FQNEAQ (reference sequence). This CDR3 is built from 14 residues. CDR3: CASSLWARTGELFF. Here the CDR3 DNA reads TGTGCCAGCAGCTTATGGGCGAGAACCGGGGAGCTGTTTTTT.

This rearrangement joins TRBV12-3 or TRBV12-4 to TRBJ1-4; D not resolved. V dropped 5 bases and J dropped 4 bases, with 11 bases sitting between them. The CDR3 totals 14 residues. The CDR3 here is CASSQSAFNEKLFF. Here the CDR3 DNA reads TGTGCCAGCAGTCAGTCAGCCTTTAATGAAAAACTGTTTTTT.

This clonotype was seen a few times. This chain uses TRBV25-1 with TRBJ2-3; D may be TRBD2 (5 bases). This CDR3 has 15 amino acids. Germline V gives CDR1 MGHDK, CDR2 SYGVNS. The germline V and J ends were trimmed by 3 bases and 8 bases, with 18 bases remaining between them. The CDR3 here is CASSDLTDPSRTQYF. In DNA, the CDR3 is TGTGCCAGCAGTGACCTAACCGACCCTAGCCGTACGCAGTATTTT.

This clonotype turned up a few times. CDR3 nucleotides: TGTGCCAGCAGTTTTTCAGGGCCCACTGAAGCTTTCTTT. Protein: CASSFSGPTEAFF. The chain is built from TRBV27 and TRBJ1-1, with a weak D call TRBD1 (5 bases). The CDR3 runs 13 residues. Trimming cost V 3 bases and J 4 bases, with 9 bases left between them. CDR1 and CDR2 (germline): MNHEY, SMNVEV (reference sequence).

The DNA of the CDR3 is TGTGCCAGCAGTTTATCGGGCGGGGGCTGGTCACCCCTCCACTTT. It codes for CASSLSGGGWSPLHF. This sequence joins TRBV27 and TRBJ1-6; tentatively, D is TRBD1 (6 bases). The germline CDR1 and CDR2 sequences are MNHEY and SMNVEV (reference sequence). V shed 0 bases and J shed 10 bases, with 13 bases lying between them. This CDR3 region has 15 residues.

The chain couples TRBV4-1 to TRBJ2-3; TRBD1 matches 7 bases. The germline gives CDR1 MGHRA, CDR2 YSYEKL. The V and J ends lost 3 bases and 1 base, in that order; junction bases with no gene match: 10. The CDR3 has 17 amino acids. CDR3 nucleotide sequence: TGCGCCAGCAGCCAGGGGACGACAGGGTTGGGCACAGATACGCAGTATTTT. It specifies CASSQGTTGLGTDTQYF.

The V and J genes are TRBV7-9 and TRBJ2-1; possibly TRBD2 for D (7 bases). The germline gives CDR1 SEHNR, CDR2 FQNEAQ (reference sequence). V was clipped by 5 bases and J by 8 bases, with 13 bases between them. The CDR3 has 13 residues. CDR3: CASSTTGRDEQFF. The CDR3 DNA follows: TGTGCCAGCAGCACAACAGGGAGGGATGAGCAGTTCTTC.

J is TRBJ2-3 and V is TRBV23-1; 7 nucleotides match TRBD1. TRBV23-1 is noted as an ORF with a role that remains uncertain. The ends lost 3 bases at V and 0 bases at J; junction bases unmatched: 6. CDR3 size: 16 residues. CDR3 nucleotide sequence: TGCGCCAGCAGTCACGACGACAGGGTTAGCACAGATACGCAGTATTTT. It is translated as CASSHDDRVSTDTQYF.

The rearrangement links TRBV7-9 to TRBJ2-3; D ambiguous. CDR1 SEHNR and CDR2 FQNEAQ come from the germline V gene (reference sequence). The CDR3 totals 13 residues. V lost 5 bases and J 5 bases, leaving 11 bases between the germline ends. The CDR3 DNA is TGTGCCAGCAGCGCAACTTCTGAAGATACGCAGTATTTT. Translating it yields CASSATSEDTQYF.

V usage is TRBV11-2 and J usage is TRBJ2-3; tentative D call: TRBD1 (5 bases). Trimming left V 6 bases short and J 5 bases short, with 15 bases between. Germline V gene sequence: CDR1 SGHAT, CDR2 FQNNGV. This CDR3 has 14 residues. This CDR3 is CASSQTGGEDTQYF. In nucleotides, the CDR3 is TGTGCCAGCAGTCAAACAGGTGGTGAAGATACGCAGTATTTT.

This clonotype showed up just once. A read error may account for a junction end that differs from germline. The chain recombines TRBV24-1 with TRBJ1-2, with no clear D. The CDR3 contains 14 residues. Germline CDR1 is KGHDR and CDR2 is SFDVKD. The chain's CDR3 is CSTSDPSGSYGYTF. CDR3 sequence (DNA): TGTTCCACCAGTGACCCTTCCGGGAGCTATGGCTACACCTTC.

This clonotype came up a few times. The chain has TRBV11-2 and TRBJ2-3; D not resolved. The CDR3 consists of 17 residues. V was shortened by 4 bases and J by 0 bases, with 17 bases between the two germline ends. CDR1 and CDR2 (germline): SGHAT, FQNNGV. CDR3 in amino acids: CASSSQGLQPSTDTQYF. The CDR3 region has the DNA TGTGCCAGCAGCTCCCAAGGGCTACAGCCTAGCACAGATACGCAGTATTTT.

This clonotype was seen a few times. The chain employs TRBV7-2 and TRBJ1-1; D is possibly TRBD1 (6 bases). Trimming shortened V by 2 bases and J by 1 base, and 14 bases separated the two germline ends. Germline CDR1 and CDR2: SGHTA and FQGNSA. This CDR3 contains 16 residues. CDR3 amino acids: CASSLFAGGGNTEAFF. DNA of the CDR3: TGTGCCAGCAGCTTATTTGCGGGGGGCGGGAACACTGAAGCTTTCTTT.

This clonotype was seen more than once but under ten times. The DNA of the CDR3 is TGTGCCAGCAGCCCCGGGACAGGGTATGGCTACACCTTC. It is translated as CASSPGTGYGYTF. The J gene is TRBJ1-2, the V gene TRBV12-3 or TRBV12-4, with TRBD1 identical over 9 bases. This CDR3 contains 13 residues. V shed 6 bases and J 5 bases; nucleotides not matched to a gene: 4.

The CDR3 spells CASSGADRLYEQYF. CDR3 in DNA: TGTGCCAGCAGTGGCGCCGACAGATTATACGAGCAGTACTTC. V and J are TRBV12-3 or TRBV12-4 and TRBJ2-7; maybe TRBD1 (5 bases). Trimming removed 5 bases at V and 4 bases at J, with 15 bases between. This CDR3 is 14 amino acids long.

As concerns this clonotype: The junction departs from the called germline gene at one end, perhaps through a read error. The chain uses TRBV5-3 and TRBJ2-6; either TRBD1 or TRBD2 may supply D (5 bases each). TRBV5-3 is marked as an open reading frame, function uncertain. The CDR3 extends over 17 amino acids. The chain's CDR3 is CASSLRTGAPGANVLTF. The CDR3 region has the DNA TGTGCCAGCAGCTTACGGACCGGGGCCCCTGGGGCCAACGTCCTGACTTTC.

The rearrangement joins TRBV6-5 to TRBJ1-1, with no clear D. The CDR3 contains 15 residues. Germline CDR1 and CDR2: MNHEY and SVGAGI. With 5 bases removed from V and 8 bases from J, the gap between germline ends came to 21 bases. The chain's CDR3 is CASSEDMYRREEAFF. The DNA of the CDR3 is TGTGCCAGCAGTGAAGATATGTACCGACGGGAAGAAGCTTTCTTT.

This clonotype has just a few counts. The chain recombines TRBV6-1 with TRBJ2-3, with TRBD2 matching over 7 bases. Germline-derived CDR1 and CDR2 are MNHNS and SASEGT. The CDR3 sequence is 17 residues long. V lost 0 bases to trimming and J lost 9 bases; unmatched junction nucleotides: 15. CDR3 in amino acids: CASSEAGRERGRETQYF. CDR3 bases: TGTGCCAGCAGTGAAGCGGGGCGGGAGAGAGGAAGGGAGACGCAGTATTTT.

The sample holds a few counts of this clonotype. V and J are TRBV7-6 and TRBJ2-5, with a possible D match to TRBD1 (6 bases). The ends were cut back, 1 base at V and 1 base at J, with 13 bases in the middle. Germline CDR1 is SGHVS and CDR2 is FNYEAQ. The CDR3 covers 16 residues. The CDR3 DNA follows: TGTGCCAGCAGCTTAGGGGGATCGACAGGCCAAGAGACCCAGTACTTC. It is translated as CASSLGGSTGQETQYF.

V gene TRBV5-5 combines with J gene TRBJ2-1; 8 nucleotides line up with TRBD1. There are 17 residues in the CDR3. With 4 bases clipped from V and 9 bases from J, the junction kept 18 bases outside the gene matches. CDR1 and CDR2 (germline): SGHKS, YYEKEE (reference sequence). The DNA of the CDR3 is TGTGCCAGCAGCCCCGGGCAGAGGGACAGGACGTTCGCTGAGCAGTTCTTC. Encoded protein: CASSPGQRDRTFAEQFF.

This clonotype was seen a handful of times. V usage is TRBV7-8 and J usage is TRBJ2-3, with 7 bases aligning to TRBD1. Germline V CDR1 and CDR2: SGHVS, FQNEAQ. V dropped 5 bases and J dropped 2; count of bases not matched to a gene: 7. The CDR3 loop spans 15 amino acids. CDR3 region: CASSLGQTSTDTQYF. The CDR3 DNA follows: TGTGCCAGCAGCCTGGGACAGACCTCCACAGATACGCAGTATTTT.